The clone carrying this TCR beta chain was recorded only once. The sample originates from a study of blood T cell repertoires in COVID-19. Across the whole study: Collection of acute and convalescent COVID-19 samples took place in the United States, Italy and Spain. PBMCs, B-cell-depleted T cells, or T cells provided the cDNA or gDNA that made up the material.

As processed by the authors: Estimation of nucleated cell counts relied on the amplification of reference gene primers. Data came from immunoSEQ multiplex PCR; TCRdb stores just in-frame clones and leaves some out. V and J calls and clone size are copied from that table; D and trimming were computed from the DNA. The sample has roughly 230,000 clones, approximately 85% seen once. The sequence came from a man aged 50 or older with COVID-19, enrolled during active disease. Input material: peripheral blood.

CDR3 coding DNA: TGTGCCAGCTCAACATTCTACGGGGGGTCAAACTCCTACAATGAGCAGTTCTTC. It is translated as CASSTFYGGSNSYNEQFF. The gene calls are TRBV18 and TRBJ2-1, with TRBD2 matching over 7 bases. Germline V gene sequence: CDR1 KGHSH, CDR2 LQKENI. The CDR3 totals 18 residues. The trim removed 5 bases at V and 0 bases at J, leaving 13 bases unmatched.